This TCR beta chain was recovered during a study of T cells in localized non-small cell lung cancer. Study observations and caveats: Heterogeneity cannot be ruled out, as sequencing used one tumor region only. Compared with tumor, uninvolved adjacent lung displayed greater T cell clonality, ranking highest overall. A median approximately 59 of the top 100 tumor clones appeared in adjacent lung. Higher T cell density in the blood was associated with longer overall survival, whereas higher adjacent-lung clonality associated with shorter survival.

The data were produced by immunoSEQ multiplex PCR, yet TCRdb's version contains in-frame clones alone and is incomplete. The sample consists of about 26,000 clones, 82% of them appearing once. Notes on this clone: The antigen remains unidentified.

The receptor was isolated from a woman aged 40 to 75 with stage I lung adenocarcinoma. Sample: peripheral blood, taken before any cancer treatment.

CDR3 protein: CASSLGTRPGQNTIYF. The CDR3 DNA is TGTGCCAGCAGCTTAGGAACGCGGCCAGGGCAAAACACCATATATTTT. The gene calls are TRBV7-9 and TRBJ1-3; TRBD1 is a possible D gene (5 bases). The CDR3 sequence is 16 residues long. The V gene lost 1 base and the J gene lost 6 bases, with 16 bases spanning the gap. Germline CDR1 reads SEHNR; CDR2 reads FQNEAQ (reference sequence).